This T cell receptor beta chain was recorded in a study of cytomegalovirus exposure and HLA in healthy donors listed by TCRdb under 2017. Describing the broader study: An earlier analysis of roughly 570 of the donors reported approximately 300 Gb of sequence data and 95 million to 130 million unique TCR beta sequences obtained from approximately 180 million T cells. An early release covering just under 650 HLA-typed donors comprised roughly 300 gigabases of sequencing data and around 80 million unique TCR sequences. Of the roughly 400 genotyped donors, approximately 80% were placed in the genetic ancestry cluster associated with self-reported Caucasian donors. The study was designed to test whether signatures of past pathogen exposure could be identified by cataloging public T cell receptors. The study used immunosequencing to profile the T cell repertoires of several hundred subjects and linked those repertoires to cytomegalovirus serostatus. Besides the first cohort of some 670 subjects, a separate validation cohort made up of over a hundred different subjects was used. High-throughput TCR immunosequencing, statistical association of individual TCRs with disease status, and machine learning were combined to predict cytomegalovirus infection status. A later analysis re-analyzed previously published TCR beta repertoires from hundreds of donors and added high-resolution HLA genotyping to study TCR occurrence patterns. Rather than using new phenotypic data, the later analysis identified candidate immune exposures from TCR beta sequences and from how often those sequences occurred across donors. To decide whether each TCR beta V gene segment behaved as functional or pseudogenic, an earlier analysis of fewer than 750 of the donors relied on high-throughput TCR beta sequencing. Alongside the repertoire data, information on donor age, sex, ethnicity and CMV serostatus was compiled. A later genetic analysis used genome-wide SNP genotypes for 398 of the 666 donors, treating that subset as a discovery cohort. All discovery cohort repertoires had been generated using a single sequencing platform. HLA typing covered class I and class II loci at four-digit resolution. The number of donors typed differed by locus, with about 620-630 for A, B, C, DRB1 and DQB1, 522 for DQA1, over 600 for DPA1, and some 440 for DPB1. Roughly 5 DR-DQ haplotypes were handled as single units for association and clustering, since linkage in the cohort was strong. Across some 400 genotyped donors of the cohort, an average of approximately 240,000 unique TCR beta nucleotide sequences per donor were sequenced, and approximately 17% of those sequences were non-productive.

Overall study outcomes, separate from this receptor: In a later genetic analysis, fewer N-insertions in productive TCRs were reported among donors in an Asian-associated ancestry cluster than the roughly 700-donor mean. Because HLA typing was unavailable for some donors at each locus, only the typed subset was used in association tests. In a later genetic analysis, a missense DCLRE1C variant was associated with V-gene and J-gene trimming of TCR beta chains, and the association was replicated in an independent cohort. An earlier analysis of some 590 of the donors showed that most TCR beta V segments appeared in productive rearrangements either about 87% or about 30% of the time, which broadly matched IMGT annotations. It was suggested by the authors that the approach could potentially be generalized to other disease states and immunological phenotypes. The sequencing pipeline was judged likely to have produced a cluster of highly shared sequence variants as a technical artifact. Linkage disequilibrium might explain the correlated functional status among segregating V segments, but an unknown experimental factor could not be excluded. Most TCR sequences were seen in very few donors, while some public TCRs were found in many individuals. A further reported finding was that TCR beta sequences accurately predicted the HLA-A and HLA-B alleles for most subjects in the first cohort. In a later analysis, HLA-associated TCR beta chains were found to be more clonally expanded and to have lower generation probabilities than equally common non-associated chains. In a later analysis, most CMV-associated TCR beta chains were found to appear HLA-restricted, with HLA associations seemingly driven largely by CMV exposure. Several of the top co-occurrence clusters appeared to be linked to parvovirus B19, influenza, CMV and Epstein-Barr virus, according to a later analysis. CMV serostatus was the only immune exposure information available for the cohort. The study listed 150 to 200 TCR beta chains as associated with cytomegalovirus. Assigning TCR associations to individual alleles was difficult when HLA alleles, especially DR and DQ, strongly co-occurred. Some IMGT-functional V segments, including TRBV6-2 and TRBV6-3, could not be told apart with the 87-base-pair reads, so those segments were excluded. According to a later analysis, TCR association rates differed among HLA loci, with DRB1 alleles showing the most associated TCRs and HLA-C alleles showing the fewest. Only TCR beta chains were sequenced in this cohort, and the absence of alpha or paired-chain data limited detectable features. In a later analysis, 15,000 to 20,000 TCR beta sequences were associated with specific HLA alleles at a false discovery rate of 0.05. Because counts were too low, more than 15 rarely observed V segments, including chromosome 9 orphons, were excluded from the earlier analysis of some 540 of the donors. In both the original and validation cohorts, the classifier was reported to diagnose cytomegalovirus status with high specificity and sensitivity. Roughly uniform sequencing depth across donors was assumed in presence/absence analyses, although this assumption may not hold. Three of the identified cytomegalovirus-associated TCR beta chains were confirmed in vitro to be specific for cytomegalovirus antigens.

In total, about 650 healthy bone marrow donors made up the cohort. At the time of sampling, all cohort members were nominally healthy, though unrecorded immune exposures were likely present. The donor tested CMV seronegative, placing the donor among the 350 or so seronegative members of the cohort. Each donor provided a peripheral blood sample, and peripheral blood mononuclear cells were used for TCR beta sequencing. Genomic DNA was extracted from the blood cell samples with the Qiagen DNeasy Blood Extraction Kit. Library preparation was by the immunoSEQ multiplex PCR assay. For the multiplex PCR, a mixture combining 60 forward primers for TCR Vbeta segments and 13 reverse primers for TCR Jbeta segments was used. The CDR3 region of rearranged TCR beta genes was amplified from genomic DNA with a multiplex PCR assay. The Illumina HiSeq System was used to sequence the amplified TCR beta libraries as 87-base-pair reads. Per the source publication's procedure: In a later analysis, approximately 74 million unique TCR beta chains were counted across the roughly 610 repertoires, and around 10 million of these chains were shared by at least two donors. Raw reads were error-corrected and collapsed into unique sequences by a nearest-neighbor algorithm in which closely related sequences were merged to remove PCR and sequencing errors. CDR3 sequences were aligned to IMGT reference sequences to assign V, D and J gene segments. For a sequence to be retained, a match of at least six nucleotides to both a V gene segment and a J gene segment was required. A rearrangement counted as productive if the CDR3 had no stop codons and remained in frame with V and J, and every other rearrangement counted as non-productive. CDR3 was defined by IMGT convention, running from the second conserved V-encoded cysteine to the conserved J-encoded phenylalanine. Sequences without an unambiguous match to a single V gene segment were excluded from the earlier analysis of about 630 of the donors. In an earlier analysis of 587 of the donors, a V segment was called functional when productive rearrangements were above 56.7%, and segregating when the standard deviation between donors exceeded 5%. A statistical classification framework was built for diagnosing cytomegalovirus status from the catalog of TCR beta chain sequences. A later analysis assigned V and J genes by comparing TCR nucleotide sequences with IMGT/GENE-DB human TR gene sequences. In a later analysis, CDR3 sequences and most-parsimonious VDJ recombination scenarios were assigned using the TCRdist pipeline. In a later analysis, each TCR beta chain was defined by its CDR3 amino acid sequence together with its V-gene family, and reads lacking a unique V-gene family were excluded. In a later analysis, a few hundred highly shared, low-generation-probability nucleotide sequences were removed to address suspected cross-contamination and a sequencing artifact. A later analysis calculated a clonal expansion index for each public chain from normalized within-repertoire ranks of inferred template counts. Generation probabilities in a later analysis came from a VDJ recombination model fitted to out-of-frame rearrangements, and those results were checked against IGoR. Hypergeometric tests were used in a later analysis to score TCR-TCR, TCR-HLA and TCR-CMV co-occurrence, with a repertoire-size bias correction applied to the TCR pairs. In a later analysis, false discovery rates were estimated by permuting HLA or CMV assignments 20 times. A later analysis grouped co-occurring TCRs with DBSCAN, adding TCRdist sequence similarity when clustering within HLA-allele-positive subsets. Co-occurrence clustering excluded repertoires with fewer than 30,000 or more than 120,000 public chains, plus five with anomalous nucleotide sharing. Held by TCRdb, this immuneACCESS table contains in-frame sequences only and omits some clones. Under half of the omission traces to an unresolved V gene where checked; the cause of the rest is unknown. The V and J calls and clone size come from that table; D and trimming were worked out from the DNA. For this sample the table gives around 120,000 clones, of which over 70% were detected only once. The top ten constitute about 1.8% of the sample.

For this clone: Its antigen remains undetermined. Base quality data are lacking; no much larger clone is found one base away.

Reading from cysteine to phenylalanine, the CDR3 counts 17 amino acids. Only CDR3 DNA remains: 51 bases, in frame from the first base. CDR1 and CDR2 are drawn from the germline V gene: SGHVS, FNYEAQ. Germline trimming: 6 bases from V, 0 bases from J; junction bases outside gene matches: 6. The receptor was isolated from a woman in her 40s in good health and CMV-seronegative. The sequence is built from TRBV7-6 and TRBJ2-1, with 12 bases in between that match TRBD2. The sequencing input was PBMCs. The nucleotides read TGTGCCAGCAGTTCTAGCGGGGGGGATAGCTCCTACAATGAGCAGTTCTTC. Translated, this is CASSSSGGDSSYNEQFF.